What follows are 10 T cell receptor beta chains derived from one specimen sequenced in a study of Graves' ophthalmopathy and Graves' hyperthyroidism. Amplified TCR beta CDR3 regions were obtained using RNA transcripts as template. RT-PCR with HTBI primers came first, then second-round multiplex PCR. TCRdb reprocessed the multiplex PCR reads with MiXCR, giving one entry per CDR3 protein. This sample has hundreds of thousands of distinct CDR3 sequences, with roughly 39% found just once. The specimen was peripheral blood. These receptors were obtained from an adult man with Graves' ophthalmopathy.

V and J are TRBV25-1 and TRBJ2-5; D perhaps matches TRBD1 (6 bases). There are 16 residues in the CDR3. Trimming pared 10 bases from V and 2 bases from J, leaving 23 bases between. The germline CDR1 and CDR2 sequences are MGHDK and SYGVNS. The CDR3 reads CANSIPPQGWQETQYF. In nucleotides, the CDR3 is TGTGCCAACTCAATCCCCCCACAGGGTTGGCAAGAGACCCAGTACTTC.

V is TRBV4-2 and J is TRBJ2-7; tentative D call: TRBD2 (7 bases). This CDR3 is 15 amino acids long. Germline V gene data show CDR1 as LGHNA and CDR2 as YNFKEQ. The germline V and J ends were trimmed by 1 base and 2 bases, with 12 bases remaining between them. CDR3 DNA: TGTGCCAGCAGCCAAGGGTTGCGGGGGCCCTACGAGCAGTACTTC. This sequence encodes CASSQGLRGPYEQYF.

This clonotype has a count of ten or more. This rearrangement joins TRBV7-9 to TRBJ1-4, with D uncertain. Germline V gene lookup returns CDR1 SEHNR and CDR2 FQNEAQ (reference sequence). Trimming pared 2 bases from V and 5 bases from J, leaving 12 bases between. CDR3 length equals 15 residues. The CDR3 reads CASSLNGQKNEKLFF. CDR3 nucleotides: TGTGCCAGCAGCTTAAATGGCCAGAAGAATGAAAAACTGTTTTTT. The complete variable domain, with remaining parts taken from reference TRBV7-9 and TRBJ1-4, reads DTGVSQNPRHKITKRGQNVTFRCDPISEHNRLYWYRQTLGQGPEFLTYFQNEAQLEKSRLLSDRFSAERPKGSFSTLEIQRTEQGDSAMYLCASSLNGQKNEKLFFGSGTQLSVL.

This clonotype was picked up many times. The chain carries TRBV20-1 and TRBJ2-5; D uncertain. This CDR3 has 11 amino acids. V shed 3 bases and J shed 5 bases, with 7 bases lying between them. Germline CDR1 is DFQATT and CDR2 is SNEGSKA (reference sequence). CDR3 nucleotides: TGCAGTGCTAGTGGAGCGGAGACCCAGTACTTC. As protein: CSASGAETQYF.

This clonotype was seen ten or more times. The chain combines TRBV20-1 with TRBJ1-3; D is undetermined. V shed 6 bases and J shed 4 bases, with 13 bases lying between them. The CDR3 has 13 residues. The germline CDR1 and CDR2 sequences are DFQATT and SNEGSKA (reference sequence). CDR3 coding DNA: TGCAGTGCCGTCACCGGAGGAGGAAACACCATATATTTT. It yields the protein CSAVTGGGNTIYF.

Many counts were recorded for this clonotype. The gene calls are TRBV19 and TRBJ2-7; TRBD1 or TRBD2 may be the D gene (5 bases each). V lost 3 bases, J lost 12 bases, and 18 bases lay in between. Germline V lookup: CDR1 LNHDA, CDR2 SQIVND (reference sequence). The CDR3 consists of 13 residues. CDR3 loop: CASSMARDGPRYF. CDR3 DNA sequence: TGTGCCAGTAGTATGGCACGGGACGGACCTCGGTACTTC. Variable domain in full (rest from reference TRBV19 and TRBJ2-7): DGGITQSPKYLFRKEGQNVTLSCEQNLNHDAMYWYRQDPGQGLRLIYYSQIVNDFQKGDIAEGYSVSREKKESFPLTVTSAQKNPTAFYLCASSMARDGPRYFGPGTRLTVT.

This clonotype showed up just a few times. In nucleotides, the CDR3 is TGTGCCAGCAGCTTGACGGACACCAATAACTATGGCTACACCTTC. Translating gives CASSLTDTNNYGYTF. This rearrangement joins TRBV5-5 to TRBJ1-2, with D perhaps TRBD1 (5 bases). V lost 1 base to trimming and J lost 1 base, with 11 bases between them. The CDR3 length is 15 residues. Germline values: CDR1 SGHKS, CDR2 YYEKEE (reference sequence). The complete variable domain, with remaining parts taken from reference TRBV5-5 and TRBJ1-2, reads DAGVTQSPTHLIKTRGQQVTLRCSPISGHKSVSWYQQVLGQGPQFIFQYYEKEERGRGNFPDRFSARQFPNYSSELNVNALLLGDSALYLCASSLTDTNNYGYTFGSGTRLTVV.

This clonotype has more than one count but fewer than ten. The chain links TRBV14 to TRBJ2-7; no firm D call. The CDR3 totals 13 residues. Germline CDR1 reads SGHDN; CDR2 reads FVKESK. Trimming took off 0 bases at V and 6 bases at J, with 9 bases between the two ends. The CDR3 protein is CASSQEWYGEQYF. The CDR3 DNA is TGTGCCAGCAGCCAAGAATGGTATGGCGAGCAGTACTTC.

V usage is TRBV7-9 and J usage is TRBJ2-5, with a weak D call TRBD1 (5 bases). The V and J ends lost 5 bases and 9 bases respectively, with 19 bases between them. Germline CDR1 reads SEHNR; CDR2 reads FQNEAQ (reference sequence). This CDR3 comprises 14 residues. The CDR3 DNA sequence: TGTGCCAGCAGCGCCCTATCGGACAATCAGCCCCAGTACTTC. As protein: CASSALSDNQPQYF.

This clonotype was detected a few times. It may be a read error: a sequence one base away is much more abundant. This rearrangement joins TRBV2 to TRBJ2-7; tentatively, D is TRBD2 (6 bases). The CDR3 spans 15 residues. Germline CDR1 reads SNHLY; CDR2 reads FYNNEI. Written as DNA, the CDR3 is TGTGCCATCAGTGAGTCGGGGGATAAGTCCTACGAGCAGTGCTTC. This encodes CAISESGDKSYEQCF.